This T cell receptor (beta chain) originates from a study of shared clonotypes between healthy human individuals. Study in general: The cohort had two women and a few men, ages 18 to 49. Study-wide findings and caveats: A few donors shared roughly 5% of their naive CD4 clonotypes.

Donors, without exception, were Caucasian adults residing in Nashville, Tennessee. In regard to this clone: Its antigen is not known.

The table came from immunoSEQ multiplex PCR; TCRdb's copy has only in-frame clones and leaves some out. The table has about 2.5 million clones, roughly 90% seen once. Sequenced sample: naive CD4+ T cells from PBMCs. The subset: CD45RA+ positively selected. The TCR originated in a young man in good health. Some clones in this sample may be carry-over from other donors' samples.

CDR3 coding DNA: TGTGCCAGCAGCTTGGGGTACACCGAAGATACGCAGTATTTT. Residues: CASSLGYTEDTQYF. V and J are TRBV5-8 and TRBJ2-3, with D unresolved. Germline V gives CDR1 SGHTS, CDR2 YDEGEE. V shed 0 bases and J shed 5 bases, with 10 bases lying between them. This CDR3 is built from 14 residues.